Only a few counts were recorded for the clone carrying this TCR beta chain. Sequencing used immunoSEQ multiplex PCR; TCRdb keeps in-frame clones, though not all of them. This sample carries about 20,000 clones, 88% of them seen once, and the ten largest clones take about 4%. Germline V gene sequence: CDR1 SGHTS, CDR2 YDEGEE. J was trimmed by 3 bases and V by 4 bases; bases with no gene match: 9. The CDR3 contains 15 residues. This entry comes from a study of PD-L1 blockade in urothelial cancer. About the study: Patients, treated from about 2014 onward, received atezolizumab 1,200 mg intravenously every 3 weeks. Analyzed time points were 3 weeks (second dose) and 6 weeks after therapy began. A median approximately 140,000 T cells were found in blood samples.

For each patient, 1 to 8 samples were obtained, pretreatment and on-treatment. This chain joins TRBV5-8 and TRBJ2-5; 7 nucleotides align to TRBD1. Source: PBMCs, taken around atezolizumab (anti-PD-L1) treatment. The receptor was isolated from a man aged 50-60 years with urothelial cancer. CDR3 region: CASSPRGTAKETQYF. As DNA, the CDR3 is TGTGCCAGCAGCCCAAGAGGGACAGCAAAAGAGACCCAGTACTTC.